This T cell receptor beta chain was sequenced for a study of T cell repertoires in cytomegalovirus infection (dated by TCRdb to the late 2010s). Background on the whole study: Alongside well-studied HLA-B-restricted epitopes, the peptide stimulations were aimed at recently identified HLA-C-restricted CMV epitopes, whose presentation resists viral immunomodulation. Donor HLA type was relevant to the analysis, because carriage of CMV infection together with the matching HLA type was indicated by public TCR beta signatures. General conclusions and limits of the study: The ex vivo response was dominated by HLA-C-restricted CMV-specific TCR beta clonotypes, which also provided the single most frequent clonotype in two of eight donors. In both this cohort and an independent cohort of 352 donors, the cumulative frequency of public TCR beta family members distinguished carriers of CMV infection plus the relevant HLA type.

This clonotype has just a few counts. Its antigen is not yet known. The record has no base qualities; no much larger clone is one base away. The junction carries 9 bases between V and J, which are trimmed by 1 base and 3 bases respectively. The CDR3 contains 14 residues, cysteine and phenylalanine counted. The entry retains the CDR3 DNA only, 42 bases that are in frame from base 1. CDR1 and CDR2 are drawn from the germline V gene: SGHVS, FNYEAQ. Sequencing was performed on an Illumina HiSeq 1500. In TCRdb, the public reads were trimmed at Q25 with fastp and aligned with MiXCR, with productive beta chains retained. Under each unique CDR3 protein, matching rows form one entry showing the most common genes and DNA. Recorded for this sample are 450,000 to 600,000 distinct CDR3 sequences; around a third of them occurred a single time. The ten biggest clones cover around a sixth of the sample. The sample's treatment or condition label, in plain terms: in vitro stimulation with specific CMV peptide epitopes to enrich CMV-specific T cells.

The clonotype originates from a human donor in good health (CMV status not recorded). Some clones in this sample may be carry-over from other donors' samples. The material sequenced was cultured PBMCs, taken from culture after CMV antigen stimulation. The chain uses TRBV7-6 and TRBJ1-1; the D gene assignment is ambiguous. The nucleotides are TGTGCCAGCAGCTTAGGGACGGTCGACACTGAAGCTTTCTTT. It codes for CASSLGTVDTEAFF.